This T cell receptor beta chain was identified during a study of T cells in narcolepsy. Broader study findings: Comparing one patient's CSF and blood CD4+ clonotypes highlighted HCRT- and TRIB2-specific autoreactive clonotypes.

Regarding this clone: The target antigen is unknown.

The V gene end was trimmed by 5 bases and the J gene end by 7 bases; junction bases not matched to a gene: 10. The CDR3 loop spans 14 amino acids. CDR1 MDHEN and CDR2 SYDVKM come from the germline V gene. TCRdb's table, derived via immunoSEQ multiplex PCR, lists solely in-frame clones and lacks some. The sample lists 25,000 to 35,000 clones, about nine tenths occurring once. The source is a human donor with narcolepsy. Specimen: CD45RA- memory CD4+ T cells from PBMCs. The V call is TRBV28, the J call TRBJ2-7; 8 bases match TRBD1. In DNA, the CDR3 is TGTGCCAGCAGTCCCCCGGACAGGGCAGGGGAGCAGTACTTC. The encoded protein is CASSPPDRAGEQYF.